The T cell receptor (beta chain) under discussion was sequenced for a study of T cells in Graves' hyperthyroidism and ophthalmopathy (dated by TCRdb to between 2017 and 2020). Broadly, across the study: Peripheral blood samples were taken at the time of initial diagnosis, prior to any treatment. A discovery cohort of about a hundred patients, approximately 45 with Graves' ophthalmopathy and about 58 with stable Graves' hyperthyroidism, was used to find distinguishing TCR V-J signatures. Prospective prediction of ophthalmopathy was tested in an independent validation cohort consisting of 18 to 20 hyperthyroidism patients and around 17 patients who later progressed to ophthalmopathy. The 100 discovery patients were randomly split 7:3 into training and test sets. In addition, the study compared T-cell repertoires in thyroid tissue and in blood from roughly 6 Graves' hyperthyroidism patients. Following sampling, methimazole starting at 30 mg daily was given to hyperthyroidism patients, and high-dose intravenous methylprednisolone was given to ophthalmopathy patients. TCR Vbeta CDR3 sequencing of 120 to 150 peripheral blood samples (over 40 ophthalmopathy, 75 hyperthyroidism and roughly 17 progressor patients) is reported in the paper.

Reading the germline V gene (reference sequence) gives CDR1 DFQATT and CDR2 SNEGSKA. V trim: 3 bases; J trim: 7 bases; unmatched bases: 7. CDR3 length: 14 amino acids, cysteine to phenylalanine. CDR3 DNA is the only sequence kept; it has 42 bases, read in frame from the first base. In the ophthalmopathy patients, disease was moderately to severely active, with a Clinical Activity Score of 3 or more, a NOSPECS grade of 4 or more, and a duration of less than 3 months. Any patient with an uncontrolled infection, another autoimmune disease, pregnancy or lactation was excluded. Clinical symptoms, serum thyroxine and TRAb, thyroid ultrasound, and orbital computed tomography formed the basis for the diagnoses. PBMCs were separated from 7.5 to 10 ml of fresh peripheral blood using Ficoll-Paque density gradient centrifugation. Total RNA was extracted with Trizol reagent, and quality was checked on an Agilent 2100 Bioanalyzer.

General conclusions and limits of the study: Most expanded thyroid clonotypes (frequency above 0.001) were also found in blood, which suggests that blood repertoires may mirror thyroid immune responses. In cross-validation, a model built on a 13 V-J signature told ophthalmopathy apart from stable hyperthyroidism with approximately 91% sensitivity and roughly 82% specificity, and in testing the same model reached 80%/75%. During validation, the model predicted progression to ophthalmopathy a median of around six months ahead of onset, with approximately 70% sensitivity and roughly 75% specificity. No statistical method was used to fix the sample size in advance, and group allocation was not hidden from the investigators.

On this clonotype itself: No antigen is known for it. It has no much larger one-base neighbor in the sample; base qualities were not kept.

TCR beta CDR3 regions were amplified from RNA transcripts. For the first round of RT-PCR on the TCR CDR3, the HTBI primer set was used together with the Qiagen OneStep RT-PCR kit. Libraries were constructed in a second round of multiplex PCR, after which size selection and purification were performed. Paired-end sequencing of the libraries was performed with 100 bp reads on an Illumina HiSeq2000. In the source study's methods: SOAPnuke was used to process the raw data, throwing out any read that contained adapters or uncalled bases, had a mean Phred below 15, or lacked an exact constant-primer or identifier match. High-quality paired reads were merged using COPE v1.2.5, and each unique nucleotide sequence was defined as a clonotype. MiTCR v1.1 was used to align clonotypes to the IMGT TRBV, TRBD and TRBJ reference segments. Only V-J combinations with frequency above 0.0001, covering about 99% of repertoires, were analysed. The TCS score was defined as the ratio of F50 (clonal expansion) to E x V (chaos), calculated using BLOSUM62-based TCRdist between CDR3 peptides within each V-J. Welch's t-statistics and random forest reduced 500 to 650 V-J features to some 14, which were used in a naive Bayes classifier (R e1071). TCRdb redid the processing of the public reads, applying fastp at Q25 and MiXCR, and retained in-frame beta chains. CDR3 protein duplicates are merged, each entry listing the most common genes and DNA. In this record, the V and J calls reflect TCRdb's handling and not the investigators' own analysis. Across this sample there are over 250,000 distinct CDR3 sequences, with around 15% seen only once. Roughly 35% of the sample goes to the ten largest clones.

The source material was blood. This receptor chain uses TRBV20-1 and TRBJ2-7; the central 12 bases match TRBD1. This TCR was recovered from a middle-aged woman with Graves' ophthalmopathy. The CDR3 sequence is CSASGGQGAREQYF. The base sequence is TGCAGTGCTAGCGGGGGACAGGGGGCGAGGGAGCAGTACTTC.